A single sample gave rise to the 11 T cell receptor beta chains below, sequenced in a study of beta chain features in type 1 diabetes (dated by TCRdb to the late 2010s). The paper as a whole reports these results and caveats: A moderate but significant shortening of TCRB CDR3 length was observed in type 1 diabetes patients in all four CD4+ subsets.

These TCRs' antigens remain unknown. Preparation of the library involved the immunoSEQ multiplex PCR assay. The entire amount of isolated RNA was reverse transcribed using the High Capacity cDNA Reverse Transcription Kit, so the sequenced TCRB transcripts were expressed ones. The table comes from immuneACCESS by way of TCRdb, which keeps in-frame sequences with V and J called. Part of the clones is missing from these tables; in studies checked, under half for an unresolved V gene and the rest for unknown reasons. For this sample the table gives about 160,000 clones, of which roughly 59% were detected only once. About 0.091% of the sample comes from the top ten. Sequencing input: naive CD4+ T cells from blood. The sample's cell subset or site label is to be understood as: true naive CD4+ T cells. Receptor source: a man aged 30 to 39 with type 1 diabetes.

This clone was picked up a small number of times. This chain connects TRBV13 to TRBJ2-5; no clear D gene. The V end lost 1 base, the J end lost 5 bases, and 11 bases lay between the germline ends. This CDR3 comprises 14 residues. Germline V gene sequence: CDR1 PRHDT, CDR2 FYEKMQ (reference sequence). This CDR3 reads CASSLAGVGETQYF. The CDR3 region has the DNA TGTGCCAGCAGCTTAGCAGGTGTCGGCGAGACCCAGTACTTC.

Only a few counts were recorded for this clone. This chain links TRBV4-1 with TRBJ2-3; D ambiguous. The ends were cut back, 0 bases at V and 1 base at J, with 14 bases in the middle. CDR1 is MGHRA and CDR2 is YSYEKL in the germline V gene. This CDR3 is 17 amino acids long. CDR3 amino acids: CASSQEESVRGTDTQYF. DNA of the CDR3: TGCGCCAGCAGCCAAGAAGAGTCGGTCAGAGGCACAGATACGCAGTATTTT.

This clone was observed a few times. The chain has TRBV30 and TRBJ2-5; D gene ambiguous. The CDR3 is 13 amino acids. The V gene's germline CDR1 is GTSNPN and CDR2 SVGIG (reference sequence). Trimming removed 0 bases at V and 1 base at J, with 6 bases between. This CDR3 reads CAWSVLIQETQYF. The CDR3 nucleotides read TGTGCCTGGAGTGTGCTAATCCAAGAGACCCAGTACTTC.

This chain uses TRBV29-1 with TRBJ1-2; 7 nucleotides agree with TRBD1. CDR1 and CDR2 from the germline V gene are SQVTM and ANQGSEA. This CDR3 comprises 11 residues. Losses at the gene ends were 6 bases for V and 8 bases for J; bases not matched to a gene: 6. For the CDR3, the DNA is TGCAGCGTCAGACAGGGAGGCGGCTACACCTTC. Translation: CSVRQGGGYTF.

The rearrangement uses TRBV29-1 and TRBJ1-2, with TRBD1 matching over 7 bases. Germline assignment: CDR1 SQVTM and CDR2 ANQGSEA. V lost 2 bases, J lost 8 bases, and 8 bases stayed unmatched. There are 13 residues in the CDR3. The DNA of the CDR3 is TGCAGCGTTGAATACTTTATCAGGGGGGGCTACACCTTC. It translates to CSVEYFIRGGYTF.

The genes are TRBV15 and TRBJ2-1; D may be TRBD1 (5 bases). The germline CDR1 and CDR2 sequences are LNHNV and YYDKDF (reference sequence). The CDR3 is made up of 15 amino acids. V lost 3 bases, J lost 0 bases, and 9 bases lay in between. As DNA, the CDR3 is TGTGCCACCAGCAGCCACAGGAGCTCCTACAATGAGCAGTTCTTC. Translated: CATSSHRSSYNEQFF.

This chain links TRBV10-3 with TRBJ2-3; D is ambiguous. Germline V gene lookup returns CDR1 ENHRY and CDR2 SYGVKD. The CDR3 is made up of 13 amino acids. V lost 10 bases and J 2 bases, leaving 13 bases between the germline ends. The CDR3 DNA reads TGTGCCACTGGCCGGATTGACACAGATACGCAGTATTTT. This gives the protein CATGRIDTDTQYF.

The chain has TRBV29-1 and TRBJ2-1, with no clear D. The CDR3 totals 14 residues. Deletions cut 3 bases from V and 0 bases from J, with 9 bases between. CDR1 is SQVTM, CDR2 ANQGSEA, per germline. The chain's CDR3 is CSVEVVSSYNEQFF. CDR3 nucleotides: TGCAGCGTTGAGGTGGTGAGCTCCTACAATGAGCAGTTCTTC.

This chain uses TRBV18 with TRBJ2-3; the match to TRBD2 covers 8 bases. Looked up from germline, CDR1 is KGHSH and CDR2 is LQKENI. V was pared by 3 bases and J by 4 bases, with 6 bases of the junction left unmatched. CDR3 length: 15 residues. The CDR3 reads CASSPARGAADTQYF. The DNA for the CDR3 is TGTGCCAGCTCACCTGCGCGGGGGGCGGCAGATACGCAGTATTTT.

The V gene is TRBV27, the J gene TRBJ2-5; D is ambiguous. CDR3 length equals 11 residues. Germline assignment: CDR1 MNHEY and CDR2 SMNVEV (reference sequence). V was cut by 3 bases and J by 7 bases, with 6 bases left in between. CDR3 loop: CASSFSGTQYF. The DNA of the CDR3 is TGTGCCAGCAGTTTTAGTGGGACCCAGTACTTC.

Regarding this clone: This CDR3 is also generated by other DNA sequences in the sample. V is TRBV29-1 and J is TRBJ2-5, with a tentative D call TRBD1 (6 bases). The CDR3 loop spans 12 amino acids. Germline CDR1 is SQVTM and CDR2 is ANQGSEA. Trimming cost V 3 bases and J 5 bases, with 10 bases left between them. The CDR3 sequence: CSVDRGRETQYF. The CDR3 DNA is TGCAGCGTTGACAGGGGAAGGGAGACCCAGTACTTC.